Presented here are 19 T cell receptor beta chains from one specimen sequenced in a study of identical twins. TCRdb re-called the 5' RACE reads through MiXCR, storing one row per CDR3 protein. Of roughly 1.6 million distinct CDR3 sequences in the sample, under 35% were seen once. The sample was cord blood. These receptors were collected from a newborn girl in good health.

The gene calls are TRBV7-9 and TRBJ2-5, with a weak D call TRBD2 (5 bases). The CDR3 covers 16 residues. The germline V gene encodes CDR1 SEHNR and CDR2 FQNEAQ (reference sequence). Trimming took 5 bases from V and 3 from J, leaving 19 bases between them. The CDR3 reads CASSKRLPAIKETQYF. CDR3 nucleotide sequence: TGTGCCAGCAGCAAGAGACTACCGGCTATTAAAGAGACCCAGTACTTC.

As concerns this clonotype: A much larger clone sits a single nucleotide away, making a read error possible. This chain joins TRBV5-1 and TRBJ2-3; no firm D call. Germline V lookup: CDR1 SGHRS, CDR2 YFSETQ. The CDR3 spans 12 residues. The CDR3 DNA reads as TGCGTCAGCAGCTTGACCGAGGATACGCAGTATTTT. As protein: CVSSLTEDTQYF. The entire variable domain, with the rest obtained from reference TRBV5-1 and TRBJ2-3, is as follows: KAGVTQTPRYLIKTRGQQVTLSCSPISGHRSVSWYQQTPGQGLQFLFEYFSETQRNKGNFPGRFSGRQFSNSRSEMNVSTLELGDSALYLCVSSLTEDTQYFGPGTRLTVL.

This sequence joins TRBV18 and TRBJ2-7; D uncertain. The germline gives CDR1 KGHSH, CDR2 LQKENI. The ends were cut back, 1 base at V and 3 bases at J, with 7 bases in the middle. This CDR3 has 13 residues. The CDR3 nucleotides are TGTGCCAGCTCACCACAAGTAGACTACGAGCAGTACTTC. This encodes CASSPQVDYEQYF.

This clonotype has just a few counts. The chain employs TRBV3-1 and TRBJ2-3; unclear D gene. CDR1 LGHDT and CDR2 YNNKEL come from the germline V gene (reference sequence). The length of the CDR3 is 15 residues. Trimming took 4 bases from V and 3 from J, leaving 14 bases between them. Written as DNA, the CDR3 is TGTGCCAGCAGCCGATGGGGTCTGGGGACAGATACGCAGTATTTT. The encoded protein is CASSRWGLGTDTQYF.

The chain uses TRBV7-2 and TRBJ2-7; D remains ambiguous. Trimming took off 3 bases at V and 2 bases at J, with 11 bases between the two ends. The CDR3 runs 14 residues. Germline values: CDR1 SGHTA, CDR2 FQGNSA. The CDR3 reads CASSFRQRTYEQYF. CDR3 in DNA: TGTGCCAGCAGCTTTCGCCAGCGAACCTACGAGCAGTACTTC.

V and J are TRBV27 and TRBJ1-2, with D hard to call. The CDR3 is made up of 13 amino acids. CDR1 MNHEY and CDR2 SMNVEV come from the germline V gene (reference sequence). Trimming took 5 bases from V and 4 from J, leaving 11 bases between them. The CDR3 here is CASSPTVLYGYTF. The DNA for the CDR3 is TGTGCCAGCAGTCCTACAGTTCTCTATGGCTACACCTTC.

Only a few counts were recorded for this clonotype. V is TRBV7-8 and J is TRBJ2-3, with D perhaps assigned TRBD1 or TRBD2 (5 bases each). This CDR3 region has 17 residues. The V end lost 0 bases, the J end lost 0 bases, and 13 bases lay between the germline ends. The germline gives CDR1 SGHVS, CDR2 FQNEAQ. The CDR3 bases are TGTGCCAGCAGCTTAGCGTTAGGGGAGCGCAGCACAGATACGCAGTATTTT. Protein: CASSLALGERSTDTQYF.

This clonotype came up a few times. CDR3 in amino acids: CASSEGPHTEAFF. CDR3 nucleotide sequence: TGCGCCAGCAGCGAGGGCCCTCACACTGAAGCTTTCTTT. This chain connects TRBV5-1 to TRBJ1-1; D is undetermined. CDR1 is SGHRS, CDR2 YFSETQ, per germline. The CDR3 is made up of 13 amino acids. V gave up 4 bases and J gave up 3 bases, with 10 bases separating them.

Notes on this clonotype: With a much larger clone just one base away, this may be a read error. The chain links TRBV3-1 to TRBJ1-2; tentative D call: TRBD1 (5 bases). V was pared by 4 bases and J by 3 bases, with 9 bases between. The CDR3 is 13 amino acids. Germline values: CDR1 LGHDT, CDR2 YNNKEL (reference sequence). The CDR3 sequence: CASSPIGDYGYTF. The CDR3 bases are TGTGCCAGCAGCCCGATAGGGGACTATGGCTACACCTTC.

The V and J genes are TRBV9 and TRBJ1-1, with D tentatively TRBD1 (5 bases). V gave up 0 bases and J gave up 7 bases, with 13 bases separating them. Germline assignment: CDR1 SGDLS and CDR2 YYNGEE. This CDR3 comprises 14 residues. The CDR3 bases are TGTGCCAGCAGCGTAGGCAGGGTCTGGAGTGAAGCTTTCTTT. It encodes CASSVGRVWSEAFF.

This clonotype has only a few counts. With a much larger clone just one base away, this may be a read error. This rearrangement joins TRBV6-2 or TRBV6-3 to TRBJ1-5; 7 bases fit TRBD1. J gave up 6 bases and V 0 bases, and 2 bases lay outside the gene matches. This CDR3 spans 14 amino acids. The germline gives CDR1 MNHEY, CDR2 SVGEGT. The CDR3 nucleotides are TGTGCCAGCAGTTACTCAGGGGGCACTCAGCCCCAGCATTTT. Its protein is CASSYSGGTQPQHF.

The table lists this clonotype with a few counts. The J gene is TRBJ2-1, the V gene TRBV9, with 11 bases that match TRBD2. The V gene's germline CDR1 is SGDLS and CDR2 YYNGEE. The CDR3 sequence is 16 residues long. The V and J ends lost 2 bases and 8 bases, in that order; junction bases with no gene match: 9. DNA of the CDR3: TGTGCCAGCAGCGTTACCGGGACTAGCGGAGGCGATGAGCAGTTCTTC. Translation gives CASSVTGTSGGDEQFF.

The chain joins TRBV12-3 or TRBV12-4 to TRBJ2-7; no definite D call. Trimming stripped 4 bases from V and 4 bases from J, with 14 bases between. The CDR3 consists of 14 residues. In DNA, the CDR3 is TGTGCCAGCAGTTACCGAGACACCCAGTACGAGCAGTACTTC. Amino acid sequence: CASSYRDTQYEQYF.

This clonotype appeared a few times. V and J are TRBV5-1 and TRBJ1-1, with 9 bases that match TRBD1. The germline gives CDR1 SGHRS, CDR2 YFSETQ. Trimming at V came to 4 bases and at J to 5 bases, leaving 9 bases not matched to a gene. The CDR3 has 15 amino acids. As DNA, the CDR3 is TGCGCCAGCAGCCTCACAGGGGGCAGGATGACTGAAGCTTTCTTT. Its translation: CASSLTGGRMTEAFF.

The chain carries TRBV7-2 and TRBJ2-2; 13 bases are a match to TRBD2. The CDR3 runs 18 residues. The V gene's germline CDR1 is SGHTA and CDR2 FQGNSA. Trimming cost V 1 base and J 4 bases; bases outside gene matches: 6. The CDR3 DNA sequence: TGTGCCAGCAGCTTAGTAGCCACTAGCGGGAGGGCCACCGGGGAGCTGTTTTTT. Residues: CASSLVATSGRATGELFF.

The V gene is TRBV2, the J gene TRBJ2-3; D unclear. Germline assignment: CDR1 SNHLY and CDR2 FYNNEI. The V end was cut by 7 bases, the J end by 0 bases, with 8 bases between. The CDR3 runs 13 residues. The CDR3 nucleotides read TGTGCCAGCAATTCGGACAGCACAGATACGCAGTATTTT. It translates to CASNSDSTDTQYF.

This clonotype was seen more than once but under ten times. This rearrangement joins TRBV2 to TRBJ2-5; perhaps TRBD2 as D (5 bases). In germline, CDR1 is SNHLY, CDR2 FYNNEI. V lost 4 bases and J 11 bases, leaving 5 bases between the germline ends. CDR3 length: 9 residues. The CDR3 reads CASSAGQYF. The CDR3 DNA reads TGTGCCAGCAGTGCGGGGCAGTACTTC.

The chain couples TRBV15 to TRBJ1-4, with 8 bases that match TRBD1. The germline V gene encodes CDR1 LNHNV and CDR2 YYDKDF (reference sequence). The CDR3 has 16 amino acids. The J segment lost 3 bases and the V segment lost 2 bases, leaving 5 bases of the junction unmatched. In DNA form, the CDR3 reads TGTGCCACCAGCAGATTCATACAGGGGGCTAATGAAAAACTGTTTTTT. Residues: CATSRFIQGANEKLFF.

V and J are TRBV3-1 and TRBJ1-1; D remains ambiguous. This CDR3 comprises 17 residues. The germline V gene encodes CDR1 LGHDT and CDR2 YNNKEL (reference sequence). V was trimmed by 1 base and J by 2 bases, leaving 17 bases between them. This CDR3 reads CASSQGWLRARNTEAFF. The CDR3 coding sequence is TGTGCCAGCAGCCAAGGGTGGCTCCGGGCGCGAAACACTGAAGCTTTCTTT.